These 20 T cell receptor beta chains share one sample of origin, sequenced in a study of blood T cell repertoires in COVID-19. Generated by immunoSEQ multiplex PCR, the TCRdb table keeps only in-frame clones and is missing some. The data show approximately 270,000 clones, more than 75% seen once. Source material: peripheral blood. Source of these receptors: a man aged 40-50 years with active or convalescent COVID-19.

The rearrangement links TRBV5-1 to TRBJ1-5, with D tentatively TRBD1 (5 bases). The CDR3 totals 16 residues. Germline values: CDR1 SGHRS, CDR2 YFSETQ. Trimming shortened V by 0 bases and J by 0 bases, and 10 bases separated the two germline ends. In DNA form, the CDR3 reads TGCGCCAGCAGCTTGGACGGGGGGTCTAGCAATCAGCCCCAGCATTTT. Protein sequence: CASSLDGGSSNQPQHF.

A few counts support this clone. The chain's CDR3 is CSVSKAGEQYF. Here the CDR3 DNA reads TGCAGCGTTTCTAAAGCAGGCGAGCAGTACTTC. The chain carries TRBV29-1 and TRBJ2-7; D ambiguous. V was clipped by 5 bases and J by 6 bases, with 11 bases between them. This CDR3 has 11 residues. Germline V gene data show CDR1 as SQVTM and CDR2 as ANQGSEA.

This rearrangement joins TRBV16 to TRBJ1-1; D unclear. CDR3 size: 14 residues. The germline CDR1 and CDR2 sequences are KGHSY and FQNENV. Trimming took off 0 bases at V and 1 base at J, with 6 bases between the two ends. In DNA form, the CDR3 reads TGTGCCAGCAGCCAATCACCAGGGAACACTGAAGCTTTCTTT. It encodes CASSQSPGNTEAFF.

The V gene is TRBV6-5, the J gene TRBJ1-2; the D is unclear. CDR1 MNHEY and CDR2 SVGAGI come from the germline V gene. The CDR3 is 15 amino acids. V lost 7 bases to trimming and J lost 2 bases, with 17 bases between them. CDR3 sequence: CASITSPGRNYGYTF. CDR3 in DNA: TGTGCCAGCATCACCTCCCCGGGGAGGAACTATGGCTACACCTTC.

The chain combines TRBV11-3 with TRBJ1-6; weak D call: TRBD1 (6 bases). V gave up 4 bases and J gave up 7 bases, with 17 bases separating them. The CDR3 has 16 residues. Germline CDR1 is SGHNT and CDR2 is YENEEA. CDR3 nucleotide sequence: TGTGCCAGCAGCTACTTTGGGGGGCGGGAGAATTCACCCCTCCACTTT. Translated, it gives CASSYFGGRENSPLHF.

J is TRBJ1-1 and V is TRBV2; 7 positions match TRBD1. Trimming took 5 bases from V and 1 from J; bases not matched to a gene: 4. Germline CDR1 SNHLY, CDR2 FYNNEI. There are 14 residues in the CDR3. The CDR3 region has the DNA TGTGCCAGCAGTCAGGACAGGCAGAACACTGAAGCTTTCTTT. Residues: CASSQDRQNTEAFF.

The chain carries TRBV5-5 and TRBJ2-3; 9 nucleotides align to TRBD2. The CDR3 contains 17 residues. Losses at the gene ends were 3 bases for V and 2 bases for J; bases not matched to a gene: 10. Germline assignment: CDR1 SGHKS and CDR2 YYEKEE (reference sequence). The chain's CDR3 is CASSSGNSGGDTDTQYF. In DNA, the CDR3 is TGTGCCAGCAGCTCAGGGAATAGCGGGGGAGACACAGATACGCAGTATTTT.

The chain links TRBV11-1 to TRBJ1-5, with TRBD1 as a possible D gene (5 bases). The CDR3 is 13 amino acids. Germline V lookup: CDR1 SGHAT, CDR2 FQDESV (reference sequence). V dropped 5 bases and J dropped 4 bases, with 9 bases sitting between them. CDR3 protein: CASSVDRNQPQHF. Here the CDR3 DNA reads TGTGCCAGCAGCGTCGACAGAAATCAGCCCCAGCATTTT. Variable domain in full (rest from reference TRBV11-1 and TRBJ1-5): EAEVAQSPRYKITEKSQAVAFWCDPISGHATLYWYRQILGQGPELLVQFQDESVVDDSQLPKDRFSAERLKGVDSTLKIQPAELGDSAMYLCASSVDRNQPQHFGDGTRLSIL.

The V call is TRBV30, the J call TRBJ1-2, with TRBD1 as a possible D gene (6 bases). The CDR3 loop spans 12 amino acids. Germline V gene lookup returns CDR1 GTSNPN and CDR2 SVGIG (reference sequence). Trimming shortened V by 2 bases and J by 4 bases, and 8 bases separated the two germline ends. The CDR3 sequence is CAWSLQGYGYTF. The DNA of the CDR3 is TGTGCCTGGAGTCTACAGGGCTATGGCTACACCTTC.

This chain joins TRBV15 and TRBJ2-2; weak D call: TRBD1 (5 bases). This CDR3 is built from 15 residues. Trimming stripped 4 bases from V and 7 bases from J, with 16 bases between. Germline V lookup: CDR1 LNHNV, CDR2 YYDKDF (reference sequence). This CDR3 reads CATSNPLGDYGELFF. CDR3 nucleotide sequence: TGTGCCACCAGCAACCCTTTAGGGGATTACGGGGAGCTGTTTTTT.

This clone appeared a few times. The J gene is TRBJ2-3, the V gene TRBV28; 7 positions match TRBD2. V dropped 6 bases and J dropped 6; count of bases not matched to a gene: 15. This CDR3 has 16 residues. Germline lookup yields CDR1 MDHEN and CDR2 SYDVKM. The CDR3 spells CASSGPGLPPSDTQYF. The CDR3 DNA follows: TGTGCCAGCAGCGGGCCGGGACTACCCCCGTCGGATACGCAGTATTTT.

The chain is built from TRBV2 and TRBJ1-4, with 10 bases lining up with TRBD1. V gave up 11 bases and J gave up 0 bases; unmatched junction bases: 6. Per the germline V gene, CDR1 is SNHLY and CDR2 is FYNNEI. This CDR3 has 15 residues. CDR3 region: CAGRDRGATNEKLFF. The CDR3 DNA sequence: TGTGCCGGCCGGGACAGGGGCGCAACTAATGAAAAACTGTTTTTT.

This clone was found once. The V call is TRBV4-1, the J call TRBJ2-1, with TRBD1 matching over 7 bases. The CDR3 contains 18 residues. The germline CDR1 and CDR2 sequences are MGHRA and YSYEKL. The ends lost 1 base at V and 8 bases at J; junction bases unmatched: 17. In DNA, the CDR3 is TGCGCCAGCAGCCAAGTGTTCCGGGCCGAGGGACAGTCCCATGAGCAGTTCTTC. Translation gives CASSQVFRAEGQSHEQFF.

J is TRBJ2-3 and V is TRBV14; TRBD2 matches 12 bases. The CDR3 consists of 17 residues. Losses at the gene ends were 1 base for V and 9 bases for J; bases not matched to a gene: 11. The germline V gene encodes CDR1 SGHDN and CDR2 FVKESK. The CDR3 reads CASSQARALAGGRTQYF. CDR3 coding DNA: TGTGCCAGCAGCCAAGCAAGAGCTCTAGCGGGGGGGCGAACGCAGTATTTT. The entire variable domain, with the rest obtained from reference TRBV14 and TRBJ2-3, is as follows: EAGVTQFPSHSVIEKGQTVTLRCDPISGHDNLYWYRRVMGKEIKFLLHFVKESKQDESGMPNNRFLAERTGGTYSTLKVQPAELEDSGVYFCASSQARALAGGRTQYFGPGTRLTVL.

This clone was observed a single time. The rearrangement uses TRBV9 and TRBJ2-1; TRBD2 is a possible D gene (5 bases). The CDR3 loop spans 16 amino acids. The germline V and J ends were trimmed by 5 bases and 5 bases, with 20 bases remaining between them. CDR1 SGDLS and CDR2 YYNGEE come from the germline V gene. For the CDR3, the DNA is TGTGCCAGCAGTATTCTGAGCGGAGTTACCAACAATGAGCAGTTCTTC. Its protein product is CASSILSGVTNNEQFF.

The rearrangement uses TRBV28 and TRBJ1-5, with TRBD1 matching 8 bases. Germline V CDR1 and CDR2: MDHEN, SYDVKM. V lost 5 bases, J lost 6 bases, and 9 bases stayed unmatched. The length of the CDR3 is 15 residues. Written as DNA, the CDR3 is TGTGCCAGCAGTACCGGACAGGGATATGGTCAGCCCCAGCATTTT. Protein product: CASSTGQGYGQPQHF.

V usage is TRBV6-5 and J usage is TRBJ2-7; no reliable D call. V lost 7 bases, J lost 2 bases, and 15 bases lay in between. Germline V gene data show CDR1 as MNHEY and CDR2 as SVGAGI. The CDR3 consists of 14 residues. The DNA for the CDR3 is TGTGCCAGCACCCCGTCGATTAGAACCTACGAGCAGTACTTC. Amino acid sequence: CASTPSIRTYEQYF.

The rearrangement uses TRBV19 and TRBJ2-4, with a weak D call TRBD2 (6 bases). Trimming removed 5 bases at V and 0 bases at J, with 11 bases between. This CDR3 has 15 residues. CDR1 LNHDA and CDR2 SQIVND come from the germline V gene (reference sequence). CDR3 bases: TGTGCCAGTAGTGGGAGGCTTCTAGCCAAAAACATTCAGTACTTC. This codes for CASSGRLLAKNIQYF.

The rearrangement joins TRBV29-1 to TRBJ1-4, with D unclear. Germline V gene data show CDR1 as SQVTM and CDR2 as ANQGSEA. Trimming stripped 6 bases from V and 10 bases from J, with 9 bases between. The CDR3 has 10 amino acids. CDR3 protein: CSVISGKLFF. The CDR3 coding sequence is TGCAGCGTGATCAGTGGAAAACTGTTTTTT.

The chain employs TRBV19 and TRBJ2-7, with 8 positions matching TRBD2. Germline CDR1 LNHDA, CDR2 SQIVND (reference sequence). The CDR3 extends over 17 amino acids. Unmatched junction bases numbered 10, after V lost 2 bases and J lost 1 base. CDR3 in DNA: TGTGCCAGTAGTATAAGTCAGAGCGGGAGAGGGTCCTACGAGCAGTACTTC. Amino acids: CASSISQSGRGSYEQYF.